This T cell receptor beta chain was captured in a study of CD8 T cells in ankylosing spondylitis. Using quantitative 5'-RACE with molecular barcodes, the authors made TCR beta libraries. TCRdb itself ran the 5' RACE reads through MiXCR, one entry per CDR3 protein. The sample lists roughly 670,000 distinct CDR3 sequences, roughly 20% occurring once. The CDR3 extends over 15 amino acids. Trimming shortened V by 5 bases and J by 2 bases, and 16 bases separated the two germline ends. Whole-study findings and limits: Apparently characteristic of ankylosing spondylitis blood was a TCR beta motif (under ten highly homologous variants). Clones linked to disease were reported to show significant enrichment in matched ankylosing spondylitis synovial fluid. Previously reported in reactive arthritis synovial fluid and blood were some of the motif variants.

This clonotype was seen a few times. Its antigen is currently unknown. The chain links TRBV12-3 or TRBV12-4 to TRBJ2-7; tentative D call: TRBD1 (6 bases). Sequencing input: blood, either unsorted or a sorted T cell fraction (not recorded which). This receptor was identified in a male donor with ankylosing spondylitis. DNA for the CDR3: TGTGCCAGCAGTCCGGGACACATAAAACCCTACGAGCAGTACTTC. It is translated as CASSPGHIKPYEQYF.